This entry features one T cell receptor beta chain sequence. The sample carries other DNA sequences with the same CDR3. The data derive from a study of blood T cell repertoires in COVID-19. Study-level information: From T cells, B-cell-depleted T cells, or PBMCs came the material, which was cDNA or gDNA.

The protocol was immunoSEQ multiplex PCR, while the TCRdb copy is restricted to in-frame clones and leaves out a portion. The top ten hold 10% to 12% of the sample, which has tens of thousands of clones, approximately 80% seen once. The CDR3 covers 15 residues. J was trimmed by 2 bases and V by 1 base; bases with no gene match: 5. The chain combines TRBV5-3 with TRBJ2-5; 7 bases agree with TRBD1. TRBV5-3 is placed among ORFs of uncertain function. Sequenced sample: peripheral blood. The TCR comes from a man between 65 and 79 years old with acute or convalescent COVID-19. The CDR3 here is CARSLNRGRQETQYF. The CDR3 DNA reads TGTGCCAGAAGCTTGAACAGGGGTCGTCAAGAGACCCAGTACTTC.